A single sample is the source of the 7 T cell receptor beta chains below, sequenced in a study of blood T cell repertoires in COVID-19. Sequenced by immunoSEQ multiplex PCR; TCRdb stores in-frame clones only, minus some. The sample gives approximately 460,000 clones, roughly 87% of which show up once; approximately 0.9% is in the top ten. The specimen sequenced was peripheral blood. The source of these receptors is a man between 18 and 35 years old with COVID-19, enrolled during active disease.

This clone has only one observation. The chain couples TRBV4-2 to TRBJ2-1, with TRBD2 identical over 11 bases. There are 16 residues in the CDR3. Germline CDR1 is LGHNA and CDR2 is YNFKEQ. V dropped 4 bases and J dropped 9; count of bases not matched to a gene: 11. The CDR3 protein is CASSPILAGGRAEQFF. CDR3 coding DNA: TGTGCCAGCAGCCCCATTTTAGCGGGGGGGCGGGCTGAGCAGTTCTTC.

The chain employs TRBV2 and TRBJ1-2; 10 bases map to TRBD1. Germline values: CDR1 SNHLY, CDR2 FYNNEI. This CDR3 is 13 amino acids long. V lost 6 bases to trimming and J lost 6 bases; unmatched junction nucleotides: 4. The CDR3 nucleotides are TGTGCCAGCAGGACCGGGACAGGGGATGGCTACACCTTC. It encodes CASRTGTGDGYTF.

V gene TRBV11-3 combines with J gene TRBJ2-7; a weak D match, TRBD2 (6 bases). CDR1 and CDR2 from the germline V gene are SGHNT and YENEEA. This CDR3 spans 15 amino acids. V shed 0 bases and J shed 0 bases, with 9 bases lying between them. The CDR3 here is CASSLDRDSSYEQYF. CDR3 DNA: TGTGCCAGCAGCTTAGACAGGGACTCCTCCTACGAGCAGTACTTC.

The gene calls are TRBV5-1 and TRBJ1-2; 9 bases match TRBD1. Germline values: CDR1 SGHRS, CDR2 YFSETQ. The ends lost 4 bases at V and 8 bases at J; junction bases unmatched: 6. CDR3 size: 13 residues. In nucleotides, the CDR3 is TGCGCCAGCAGCGAGGGACAGGGAGGCGGCTACACCTTC. Translating it yields CASSEGQGGGYTF.

A note on this clone: Additional DNA sequences in this sample encode the identical CDR3. The genes are TRBV5-1 and TRBJ2-7; 10 bases agree with TRBD1. Per germline, CDR1 SGHRS and CDR2 YFSETQ. The J segment lost 5 bases and the V segment lost 4 bases, leaving 6 bases of the junction unmatched. This CDR3 is built from 14 residues. This CDR3 is CASSPGTGEHEQYF. CDR3 in DNA: TGCGCCAGCAGCCCAGGGACAGGGGAACACGAGCAGTACTTC.

The chain employs TRBV2 and TRBJ2-1; weak D call: TRBD2 (5 bases). Germline CDR1 is SNHLY and CDR2 is FYNNEI. The CDR3 has 13 amino acids. The V gene lost 8 bases and the J gene lost 4 bases, with 12 bases spanning the gap. The CDR3 region is CASGGSFYNEQFF. Written as DNA, the CDR3 is TGTGCCAGCGGTGGGAGCTTTTACAATGAGCAGTTCTTC.

The chain uses TRBV5-5 and TRBJ2-7; 9 bases align to TRBD1. The V and J ends lost 7 bases and 1 base, in that order; junction bases with no gene match: 3. The CDR3 is 13 amino acids. The germline V gene has CDR1 SGHKS and CDR2 YYEKEE (reference sequence). As DNA, the CDR3 is TGTGCCAGCCAACAGGGGGCTTCCTACGAGCAGTACTTC. This translates into CASQQGASYEQYF. The full variable domain, in which reference TRBV5-5 and TRBJ2-7 provide the parts outside the CDR3, is DAGVTQSPTHLIKTRGQQVTLRCSPISGHKSVSWYQQVLGQGPQFIFQYYEKEERGRGNFPDRFSARQFPNYSSELNVNALLLGDSALYLCASQQGASYEQYFGPGTRLTVT.